These 13 T cell receptor beta chains originate from one sample sequenced in a study of breast tumors, draining lymph nodes, adjacent tissues. Breast cancer patients provided tissue from their axillary draining lymph nodes. Each CDR3 protein gets one entry after TCRdb re-called the multiplex PCR reads with MiXCR. The sample has 200,000 to 300,000 distinct CDR3 sequences, over 25% seen once. Sequencing was performed on axillary lymph node tissue. These receptors were obtained from a female donor with breast cancer. Some clones in this sample may be carry-over from other donors' samples.

The CDR3 loop is CAWSYGGRNTEAFF. The CDR3 region has the DNA TGTGCCTGGAGCTACGGGGGGCGGAACACTGAAGCTTTCTTT. This chain uses TRBV30 with TRBJ1-1; D possibly corresponds to TRBD1 (6 bases). The germline gives CDR1 GTSNPN, CDR2 SVGIG (reference sequence). CDR3 size: 14 residues. Trimming removed 3 bases from V and 1 base from J, with 12 bases in between. The full variable domain, completed using reference TRBV30 and TRBJ1-1, is SQTIHQWPATLVQPVGSPLSLECTVEGTSNPNLYWYRQAAGRGLQLLFYSVGIGQISSEVPQNLSASRPQDRQFILSSKKLLLSDSGFYLCAWSYGGRNTEAFFGQGTRLTVV.

The rearrangement uses TRBV12-3 or TRBV12-4 and TRBJ1-4; D not resolved. The CDR3 runs to 13 residues. Deletions cut 5 bases from V and 12 bases from J, with 16 bases between. The CDR3 sequence: CASSTVRGVELFF. The CDR3 DNA follows: TGTGCCAGCAGTACTGTCCGGGGAGTTGAACTGTTTTTT.

This clonotype appeared a few times. A much larger clone differs by one base, so this may be a read error. The rearrangement uses TRBV5-5 and TRBJ1-2; D not certain. This CDR3 is built from 14 residues. Germline assignment: CDR1 SGHKS and CDR2 YYEKEE (reference sequence). CDR3 bases: TGTGCCAGCAGCTTGGCGGTCACCAACTATGGCCACACCTTC. Its protein product is CASSLAVTNYGHTF.

On this clonotype: The germline gene is not matched at one end of the junction; a read error may be the cause. The chain combines TRBV6-4 with TRBJ2-1; 7 bases are a match to TRBD2. Germline-derived CDR1 and CDR2 are MRHNA and SNTAGT. This CDR3 spans 15 amino acids. The CDR3 DNA reads TGTGCCAGCGGTGAAGGCGGGAGCTCCTACAATGAGCAGTTCTTC. This encodes CASGEGGSSYNEQFF.

In its sample, this clonotype was seen many times. The rearrangement links TRBV20-1 to TRBJ2-2; D not certain. CDR3 length: 15 residues. The germline V and J ends were trimmed by 3 bases and 0 bases, with 11 bases remaining between them. Germline values: CDR1 DFQATT, CDR2 SNEGSKA (reference sequence). The DNA of the CDR3 is TGCAGTGCTAGTCATGGAGCCACGAACACCGGGGAGCTGTTTTTT. Protein product: CSASHGATNTGELFF.

This clonotype was observed at least ten times. V usage is TRBV15 and J usage is TRBJ2-3; weak D call: TRBD2 (5 bases). CDR3 size: 14 residues. Germline CDR1 LNHNV, CDR2 YYDKDF (reference sequence). Trimming left V 3 bases short and J 2 bases short, with 9 bases between. CDR3 DNA: TGTGCCACCAGCAGGGAGCGGAACACAGATACGCAGTATTTT. This gives the protein CATSRERNTDTQYF.

CDR3 in amino acids: CASRPELAGTYEQYF. In DNA, the CDR3 is TGCGCCAGCAGGCCAGAACTAGCGGGAACCTACGAGCAGTACTTC. This chain connects TRBV5-1 to TRBJ2-7; 10 positions agree with TRBD2. The CDR3 is made up of 15 amino acids. Germline V gene data show CDR1 as SGHRS and CDR2 as YFSETQ. Losses at the gene ends were 5 bases for V and 2 bases for J; bases not matched to a gene: 7.

This clonotype was observed many times. V usage is TRBV11-2 and J usage is TRBJ2-3, with TRBD2 matching 9 bases. This CDR3 comprises 16 residues. With 5 bases clipped from V and 4 bases from J, the junction kept 10 bases outside the gene matches. Germline-derived CDR1 and CDR2 are SGHAT and FQNNGV. The CDR3 sequence is CASSIGTSSRSDTQYF. In DNA form, the CDR3 reads TGTGCCAGCAGCATCGGGACTAGCAGTAGGTCAGATACGCAGTATTTT.

The chain combines TRBV28 with TRBJ1-4; 9 nucleotides match TRBD1. V shed 6 bases, J shed 0 bases, and the junction held 2 bases outside the gene matches. The CDR3 extends over 15 amino acids. The germline V gene encodes CDR1 MDHEN and CDR2 SYDVKM. The CDR3 loop reads CASSRQGATNEKLFF. The CDR3 DNA reads TGTGCCAGCAGCCGACAGGGGGCAACTAATGAAAAACTGTTTTTT. The full variable domain, rest sourced from reference TRBV28 and TRBJ1-4, is DVKVTQSSRYLVKRTGEKVFLECVQDMDHENMFWYRQDPGLGLRLIYFSYDVKMKEKGDIPEGYSVSREKKERFSLILESASTNQTSMYLCASSRQGATNEKLFFGSGTQLSVL.

This clonotype showed up just a few times. This chain connects TRBV6-6 to TRBJ2-1; 7 bases are shared with TRBD1. The CDR3 length is 18 residues. V was pared by 7 bases and J by 5 bases, with 20 bases of the junction left unmatched. CDR1 and CDR2 from the germline V gene are MNHNY and SVGAGI (reference sequence). The CDR3 bases are TGTGCCAGCACACAGGGGATATACCCTGTGTGCTGGCACAATGAGCAGTTCTTC. This encodes CASTQGIYPVCWHNEQFF.

V gene TRBV10-1 combines with J gene TRBJ1-5; D possibly corresponds to TRBD1 (6 bases). Trimming removed 4 bases from V and 3 bases from J, with 19 bases in between. The CDR3 spans 17 residues. Germline V gene lookup returns CDR1 WNHNN and CDR2 SYGVQD (reference sequence). CDR3 nucleotide sequence: TGCGCCAGCAGTGGTCGTGCCGAGGGGGTCTCCAATCAGCCCCAGCATTTT. Translation gives CASSGRAEGVSNQPQHF.

This clonotype was found many times. The rearrangement joins TRBV19 to TRBJ1-5; D not certain. Trimming left V 6 bases short and J 4 bases short, with 16 bases between. This CDR3 has 15 residues. CDR1 is LNHDA, CDR2 SQIVND, per germline (reference sequence). The chain's CDR3 is CASRPIDGRNQPQHF. The DNA of the CDR3 is TGTGCCAGTAGACCCATCGACGGTCGTAATCAGCCCCAGCATTTT.

This clonotype was counted at least ten times. J is TRBJ1-4 and V is TRBV11-2; 9 nucleotides match TRBD1. The CDR3 is 17 residues long. Germline CDR1 reads SGHAT; CDR2 reads FQNNGV. The ends lost 3 bases at V and 6 bases at J; junction bases unmatched: 11. The CDR3 here is CASSLWYLRDRDEKLFF. CDR3 DNA: TGTGCCAGCAGCTTGTGGTACCTCCGGGACAGGGATGAAAAACTGTTTTTT.